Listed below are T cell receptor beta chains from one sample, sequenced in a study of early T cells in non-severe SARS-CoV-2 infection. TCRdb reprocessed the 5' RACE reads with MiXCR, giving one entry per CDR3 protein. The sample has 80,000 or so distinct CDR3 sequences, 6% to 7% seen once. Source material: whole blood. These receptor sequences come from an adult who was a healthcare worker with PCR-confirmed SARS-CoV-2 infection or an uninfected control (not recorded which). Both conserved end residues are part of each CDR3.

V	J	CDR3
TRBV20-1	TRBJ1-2	CSARTFDNGYTF
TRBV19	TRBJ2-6	CAAHPGQGAPGANVLTF
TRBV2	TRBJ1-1	CASNYRGFTEAFF
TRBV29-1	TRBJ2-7	CSVEDEAGGMNEQYF
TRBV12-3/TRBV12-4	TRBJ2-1	CASSLGGVGYNEQFF
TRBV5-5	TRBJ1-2	CASSSRTGGYGYTF
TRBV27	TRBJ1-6	CASSFRGRNSPLHF
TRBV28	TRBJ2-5	CASLHRNSETQYF
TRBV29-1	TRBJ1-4	CSGLGQGEKLFF
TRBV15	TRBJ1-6	CATSRDLSERAPLHF
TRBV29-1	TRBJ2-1	CSVAGGPEQFF
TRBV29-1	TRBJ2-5	CSASNQETQYF
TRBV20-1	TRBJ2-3	CSGGLAGGTDTQYF
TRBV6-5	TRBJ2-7	CASSPPSVARSYEQYF
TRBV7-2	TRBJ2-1	CASSYGKPGLNEQFF
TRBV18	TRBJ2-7	CASSPAAGGNPSYEQYF
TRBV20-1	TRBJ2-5	CSARVSSGETQYF
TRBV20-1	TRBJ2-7	CSARDGTRLSYEQYF
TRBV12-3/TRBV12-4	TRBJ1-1	CASRASTTGSREAFF
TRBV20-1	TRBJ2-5	CSKGPPGLAAETQYF
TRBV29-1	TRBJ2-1	CSGWYGGVSYNEQFF
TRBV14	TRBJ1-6	CASSQGWAVNSPLHF
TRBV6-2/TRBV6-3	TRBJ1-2	CASSPDRRVYGYTF
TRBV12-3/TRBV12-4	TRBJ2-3	CASSLGLRRDTQYF
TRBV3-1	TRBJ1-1	CASSQKDDRVRAEAFF
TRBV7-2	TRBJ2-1	CASSTYNEQFF
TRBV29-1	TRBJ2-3	CSVETSGGATDTQYF
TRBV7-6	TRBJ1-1	CASSWKLGNTEAFF
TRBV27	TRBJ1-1	CASSNRGMGTEAFF
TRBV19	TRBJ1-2	CASSSQARGYGYTF
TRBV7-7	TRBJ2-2	CASSWGVGGELFF
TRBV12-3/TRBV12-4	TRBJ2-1	CASSWGVVPSYNEQFF
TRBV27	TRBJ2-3	CASSFSSGGHSTDTQYF
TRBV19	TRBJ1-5	CASSMEVSNQPQHF
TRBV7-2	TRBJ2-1	CASSLVLAGIYNEQFF
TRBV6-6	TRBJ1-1	CASIKSSGHHTEAFF
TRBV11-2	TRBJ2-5	CASSPGLALGETQYF
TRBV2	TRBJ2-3	CASSDAGHRTTDTQYF
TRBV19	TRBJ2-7	CASSVLAGNSYEQYF
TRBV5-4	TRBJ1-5	CASSLMYSNQPQHF
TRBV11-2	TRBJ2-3	CASSTMGQGGRTDTQYF
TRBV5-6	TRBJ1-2	CASSTPGGQSYGYTF
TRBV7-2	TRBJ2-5	CASRPTGGPKETQYF
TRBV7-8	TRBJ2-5	CASSSAVETQYF
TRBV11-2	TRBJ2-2	CASSSGQAYTGELFF
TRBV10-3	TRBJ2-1	CAISRGQDYNEQFF
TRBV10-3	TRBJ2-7	CATTSGGGYEQYF
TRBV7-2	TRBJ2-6	CASSFSRNSGANVLTF
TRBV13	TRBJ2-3	CASSLGPSGGTTDTQYF
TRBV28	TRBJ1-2	CASSSPRTPARNYGYTF
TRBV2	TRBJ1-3	CASRALGTGRTGNTIYF
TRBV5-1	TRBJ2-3	CASSLGNSQGVTDTQYF
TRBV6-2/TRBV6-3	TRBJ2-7	CASSYSGGSTYEQYF
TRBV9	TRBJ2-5	CASSKGTSGGQEAQYF
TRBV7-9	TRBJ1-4	CASSLTGDNEKLFF
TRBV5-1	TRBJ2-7	CASSLEWTGTSYEQYF
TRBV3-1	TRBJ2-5	CASSQKGLGGAGTQYF